These 24 T cell receptor beta chains originate from one sample sequenced in a study of blood T cells in healthy people across ages. A J-beta primer mix and a sample-barcoded 5' primer were used in a second PCR of about 7 to 12 cycles. Each CDR3 protein is one row after TCRdb ran MiXCR on the 5' RACE reads. Altogether fewer than 900,000 distinct CDR3 sequences are present, 30% to 45% being singletons, with the ten largest covering around 13%. Material for sequencing was blood. The receptors here all came from a man aged 18 to 35 in good health.

The chain employs TRBV20-1 and TRBJ1-3, with TRBD1 identical over 8 bases. The V gene's germline CDR1 is DFQATT and CDR2 SNEGSKA (reference sequence). The CDR3 totals 14 residues. The V gene end was trimmed by 4 bases and the J gene end by 6 bases; junction bases not matched to a gene: 8. CDR3 sequence reads: CSATPGQGTNTIYF. In DNA, the CDR3 is TGCAGTGCTACCCCCGGACAGGGCACAAACACCATATATTTT.

V and J are TRBV12-3 or TRBV12-4 and TRBJ1-4; unclear D gene. The CDR3 has 16 amino acids. With 7 bases removed from V and 6 bases from J, the gap between germline ends came to 21 bases. The CDR3 DNA is TGTGCCAGCACACCTGCGGAAACCGCGAGTGATGAAAAACTGTTTTTT. Translated, it gives CASTPAETASDEKLFF.

V and J are TRBV5-5 and TRBJ1-5; maybe TRBD1 (6 bases). Trimming took 4 bases from V and 0 from J, leaving 17 bases between them. Germline V gives CDR1 SGHKS, CDR2 YYEKEE (reference sequence). This CDR3 has 17 amino acids. The CDR3 DNA reads as TGTGCCAGCAGCCCAGAGGACAGTTGGTATAGCAATCAGCCCCAGCATTTT. The encoded protein is CASSPEDSWYSNQPQHF.

The chain uses TRBV6-2 or TRBV6-3 and TRBJ2-1; D gene unclear. Germline lookup yields CDR1 MNHEY and CDR2 SVGEGT. The CDR3 length is 15 residues. Trimming shortened V by 5 bases and J by 6 bases, and 17 bases separated the two germline ends. The CDR3 loop reads CASSPLVAVCNEQFF. CDR3 DNA sequence: TGTGCCAGCAGTCCCCTCGTCGCGGTGTGCAATGAGCAGTTCTTC.

As for this clonotype: One junction end does not reproduce the germline sequence, and a read error may be involved. This sequence joins TRBV3-1 and TRBJ2-1; 8 nucleotides line up with TRBD2. Germline V lookup: CDR1 LGHDT, CDR2 YNNKEL (reference sequence). This CDR3 contains 16 residues. CDR3 nucleotide sequence: TGTGCCAGCAGCCAAGGTGGACTAGCCTCCGACAATGAGCAGTTCTTC. Amino acid sequence: CASSQGGLASDNEQFF.

The rearrangement uses TRBV30 and TRBJ1-5; D is undetermined. The germline V gene encodes CDR1 GTSNPN and CDR2 SVGIG (reference sequence). The CDR3 is 16 amino acids. The ends were cut back, 3 bases at V and 0 bases at J, with 15 bases in the middle. The CDR3 sequence is CAWSEGRRYSNQPQHF. In DNA form, the CDR3 reads TGTGCCTGGAGCGAGGGCCGACGGTATAGCAATCAGCCCCAGCATTTT.

There are a few counts of this clonotype. The chain uses TRBV2 and TRBJ1-5; no clear D gene. V was clipped by 0 bases and J by 7 bases, with 10 bases between them. CDR1 is SNHLY and CDR2 is FYNNEI in the germline V gene. The CDR3 totals 14 residues. Here the CDR3 DNA reads TGTGCCAGCAGTGAAGCGAGGGTAGGGCAGCCCCAGCATTTT. Encoded protein: CASSEARVGQPQHF.

The chain uses TRBV7-2 and TRBJ2-3; D might be TRBD1 (6 bases). Germline V lookup: CDR1 SGHTA, CDR2 FQGNSA. The CDR3 runs 12 residues. The V and J ends lost 11 bases and 2 bases respectively, with 11 bases between them. The CDR3 region is CAGGRNTDTQYF. DNA for the CDR3: TGTGCCGGGGGCCGGAACACAGATACGCAGTATTTT.

This clonotype occurred once. A much larger clone lies a single base off, so this may be a read error. The chain joins TRBV7-2 to TRBJ2-1; D remains unclear. Germline V gene lookup returns CDR1 SGHTA and CDR2 FQGNSA. The CDR3 length is 15 residues. Between the trimmed V and J ends, which lost 1 base and 2 bases, there was a span of 9 bases. The CDR3 region is CASSLEAGPYNEQFF. The DNA of the CDR3 is TGTGCCAGCAGCTTAGAGGCAGGACCCTACAATGAGCAGTTCTTC. The whole variable domain, remainder taken from reference TRBV7-2 and TRBJ2-1, is GAGVSQSPSNKVTEKGKDVELRCDPISGHTALYWYRQSLGQGLEFLIYFQGNSAPDKSGLPSDRFSAERTGGSVSTLTIQRTQQEDSAVYLCASSLEAGPYNEQFFGPGTRLTVL.

The rearrangement uses TRBV5-1 and TRBJ2-5; D is undetermined. The V end was cut by 5 bases, the J end by 2 bases, with 7 bases between. CDR3 length equals 12 residues. Germline lookup yields CDR1 SGHRS and CDR2 YFSETQ. In nucleotides, the CDR3 is TGCGCCAGCAGGTCTGAACAAGAGACCCAGTACTTC. This gives the protein CASRSEQETQYF.

This chain joins TRBV14 and TRBJ2-3, with no clear D. Germline V gene data show CDR1 as SGHDN and CDR2 as FVKESK. V lost 4 bases and J lost 2, with 13 bases in between. The CDR3 totals 15 residues. CDR3 sequence (DNA): TGTGCCAGCAGCCCACCATTAGTAGACACAGATACGCAGTATTTT. Translation gives CASSPPLVDTDTQYF.

This clonotype appeared a few times. The V call is TRBV7-9, the J call TRBJ1-2; 7 bases line up with TRBD1. The junction had 13 bases not matched to a gene; V was cut back by 2 bases and J by 4 bases. CDR3 length equals 17 residues. Germline values: CDR1 SEHNR, CDR2 FQNEAQ (reference sequence). The CDR3 reads CASSLRGGALATYGYTF. DNA for the CDR3: TGTGCCAGCAGCTTAAGAGGGGGCGCTTTGGCTACCTATGGCTACACCTTC.

With regard to this clonotype: This sequence may be a read error, since a much larger clone differs from it by one base. The chain joins TRBV20-1 to TRBJ2-7; 7 bases match TRBD1. The CDR3 length is 13 residues. In germline, CDR1 is DFQATT, CDR2 SNEGSKA (reference sequence). CDR3 amino acids: CSATTGSSDEQYF. Written as DNA, the CDR3 is TGCAGTGCTACGACAGGGTCCTCCGACGAGCAGTACTTC.

V is TRBV2 and J is TRBJ2-5; D is unclear. The DNA end is more similar to TRBJ2-7, so the J call may be wrong. CDR3 length: 13 residues. CDR1 is SNHLY, CDR2 FYNNEI, per germline. The CDR3, as DNA: TGTGCCAGCAGTGAACCGTTTACGCTCGAGCAGTACTTC. It is translated as CASSEPFTLEQYF.

This clonotype occurred once. CDR3: CASQGTGGPDTQYF. The CDR3 coding sequence is TGTGCCAGCCAGGGAACAGGGGGACCAGATACGCAGTATTTT. The chain employs TRBV19 and TRBJ2-3, with 8 bases fitting TRBD1. CDR1 LNHDA and CDR2 SQIVND come from the germline V gene (reference sequence). CDR3 size: 14 residues. After removal of 9 bases from V and 4 bases from J, the junction contained 9 bases not matched to a gene.

This clonotype was observed once. A single base separates this from a much larger clone, so it may be a read error. The chain combines TRBV12-3 or TRBV12-4 with TRBJ2-7; no definite D call. The J call may be faulty, since TRBJ2-5 better matches the DNA end. The CDR3 runs to 14 residues. The CDR3 sequence: CASSLDLRQETQYF. CDR3 DNA sequence: TGTGCCAGCAGTTTAGATCTGAGACAAGAGACCCAGTACTTC.

J is TRBJ1-6 and V is TRBV29-1, with D unresolved. V was pared by 2 bases and J by 10 bases, with 9 bases between. Germline CDR1 and CDR2: SQVTM and ANQGSEA. CDR3 size: 12 residues. This CDR3 reads CSVELAGSPLHF. The DNA for the CDR3 is TGCAGCGTTGAATTAGCAGGATCACCCCTCCACTTT. The whole variable domain, remainder taken from reference TRBV29-1 and TRBJ1-6, is SAVISQKPSRDICQRGTSLTIQCQVDSQVTMMFWYRQQPGQSLTLIATANQGSEATYESGFVIDKFPISRPNLTFSTLTVSNMSPEDSSIYLCSVELAGSPLHFGNGTRLTVT.

V is TRBV6-1 and J is TRBJ2-7, with D perhaps matching TRBD1 (5 bases). The CDR3 runs to 14 residues. CDR1 MNHNS and CDR2 SASEGT come from the germline V gene. V lost 5 bases and J 6 bases, leaving 17 bases between the germline ends. CDR3 coding DNA: TGTGCCAGCAGTCAGGACAATCCAGGGCTCGAGCAGTACTTC. Residues: CASSQDNPGLEQYF.

The chain couples TRBV6-1 to TRBJ1-3, with D unclear. Germline V gene data show CDR1 as MNHNS and CDR2 as SASEGT. CDR3 length equals 13 residues. Between the trimmed V and J ends, which lost 8 bases and 4 bases, there was a span of 12 bases. The CDR3 nucleotides are TGTGCCAGCTCCGAGTTGAGGGGAAACACCATATATTTT. It specifies CASSELRGNTIYF.

This clonotype was detected a few times. The genes are TRBV5-5 and TRBJ1-3; D remains unclear. V lost 5 bases and J 2 bases, leaving 14 bases between the germline ends. Germline V gene data show CDR1 as SGHKS and CDR2 as YYEKEE (reference sequence). This CDR3 has 15 residues. This chain's CDR3 is CASRPPDVTGNTIYF. CDR3 nucleotides: TGTGCCAGCAGACCCCCGGACGTAACTGGAAACACCATATATTTT.

V and J are TRBV2 and TRBJ2-5; D is tentatively TRBD1 or TRBD2 (5 bases each). Trimming shortened V by 6 bases and J by 5 bases, and 19 bases separated the two germline ends. Per the germline V gene, CDR1 is SNHLY and CDR2 is FYNNEI. This CDR3 has 15 residues. DNA for the CDR3: TGTGCCAGCAGCGGCATCGAGGGGTTTCAGGAGACCCAGTACTTC. Translation: CASSGIEGFQETQYF.

CDR3 nucleotides: TGTGCCAGCAGTTACGGGGCTAGCGGGGAGCAGTACTTC. It translates to CASSYGASGEQYF. The chain has TRBV6-5 and TRBJ2-7, with 8 bases matching TRBD2. With V trimmed by 2 bases and J by 7 bases, 4 bases remained unmatched. In germline, CDR1 is MNHEY, CDR2 SVGAGI. The CDR3 runs 13 residues.

In this sample, this clonotype turned up many times. The rearrangement links TRBV20-1 to TRBJ2-3; D may be TRBD2 (6 bases). The V gene lost 8 bases and the J gene lost 0 bases, with 15 bases spanning the gap. Germline V gene sequence: CDR1 DFQATT, CDR2 SNEGSKA (reference sequence). There are 14 residues in the CDR3. The CDR3, as DNA: TGCAGTCTTCACTCGGGACTTAGCACAGATACGCAGTATTTT. Amino acid sequence: CSLHSGLSTDTQYF.

Details on this clonotype: The junction and the germline gene differ at one end; a read error may be behind it. The J gene is TRBJ2-7, the V gene TRBV6-6; 7 bases map to TRBD1. This CDR3 has 13 amino acids. The germline gives CDR1 MNHNY, CDR2 SVGAGI (reference sequence). In nucleotides, the CDR3 is TGTGTCAGCAGAGCACAGGGGCTCTACGAGCAGTACTTC. Translated, it gives CVSRAQGLYEQYF.